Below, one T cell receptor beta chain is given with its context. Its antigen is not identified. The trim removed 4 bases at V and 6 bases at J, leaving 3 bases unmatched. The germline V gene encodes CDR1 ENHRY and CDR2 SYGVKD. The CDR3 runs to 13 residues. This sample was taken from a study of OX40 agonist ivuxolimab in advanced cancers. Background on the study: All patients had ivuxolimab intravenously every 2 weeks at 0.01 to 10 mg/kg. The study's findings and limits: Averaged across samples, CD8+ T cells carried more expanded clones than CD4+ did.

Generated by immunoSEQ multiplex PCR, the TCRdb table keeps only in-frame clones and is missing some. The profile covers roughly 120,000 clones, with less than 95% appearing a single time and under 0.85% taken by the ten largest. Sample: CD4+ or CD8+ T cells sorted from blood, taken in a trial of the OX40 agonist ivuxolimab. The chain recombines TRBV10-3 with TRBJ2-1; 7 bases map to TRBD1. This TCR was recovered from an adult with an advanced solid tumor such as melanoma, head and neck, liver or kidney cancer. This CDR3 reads CAISGTGVNEQFF. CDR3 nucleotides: TGTGCCATCAGTGGCACAGGGGTCAATGAGCAGTTCTTC.